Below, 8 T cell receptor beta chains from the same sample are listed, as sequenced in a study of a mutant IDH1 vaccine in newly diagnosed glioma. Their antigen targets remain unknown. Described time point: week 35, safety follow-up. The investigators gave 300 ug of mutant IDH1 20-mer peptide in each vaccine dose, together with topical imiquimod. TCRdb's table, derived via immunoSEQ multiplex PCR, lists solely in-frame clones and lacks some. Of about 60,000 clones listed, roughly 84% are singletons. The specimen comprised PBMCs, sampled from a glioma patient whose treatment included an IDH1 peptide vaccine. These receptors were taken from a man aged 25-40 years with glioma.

The CDR3 region is CASSYSMEGNEQYF. As DNA, the CDR3 is TGTGCCAGCAGTTACTCGATGGAGGGGAACGAGCAGTACTTC. This chain uses TRBV6-6 with TRBJ2-7, with D possibly being TRBD2 (6 bases). CDR1 is MNHNY and CDR2 is SVGAGI in the germline V gene (reference sequence). There are 14 residues in the CDR3. V was trimmed by 0 bases and J by 5 bases, leaving 11 bases between them.

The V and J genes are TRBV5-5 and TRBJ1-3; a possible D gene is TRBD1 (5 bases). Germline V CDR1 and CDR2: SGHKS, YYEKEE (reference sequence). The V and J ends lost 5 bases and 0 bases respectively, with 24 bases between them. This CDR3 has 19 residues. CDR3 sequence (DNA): TGTGCCAGCAGAGACGAGGGGCCCTATAGCGGAAGCTCTGGAAACACCATATATTTT. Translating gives CASRDEGPYSGSSGNTIYF.

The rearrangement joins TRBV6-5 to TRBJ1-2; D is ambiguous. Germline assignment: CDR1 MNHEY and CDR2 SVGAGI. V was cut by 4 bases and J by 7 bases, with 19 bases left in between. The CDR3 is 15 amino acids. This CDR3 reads CASSFNADGLSGYTF. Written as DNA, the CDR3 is TGTGCCAGCAGTTTTAACGCAGACGGGCTAAGTGGCTACACCTTC.

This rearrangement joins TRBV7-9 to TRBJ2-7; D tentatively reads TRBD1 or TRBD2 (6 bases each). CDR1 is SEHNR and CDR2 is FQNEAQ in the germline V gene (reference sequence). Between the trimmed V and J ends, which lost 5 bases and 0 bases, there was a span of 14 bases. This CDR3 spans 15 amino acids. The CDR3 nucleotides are TGTGCCAGCAGCCCAGAGGGGGGTCACTCCTACGAGCAGTACTTC. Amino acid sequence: CASSPEGGHSYEQYF.

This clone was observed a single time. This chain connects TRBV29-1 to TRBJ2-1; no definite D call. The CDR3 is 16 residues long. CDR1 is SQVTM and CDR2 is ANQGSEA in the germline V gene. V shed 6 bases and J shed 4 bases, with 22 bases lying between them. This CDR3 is CSVPLRPEFLYNEQFF. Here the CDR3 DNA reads TGCAGCGTCCCTCTGCGGCCGGAGTTCCTTTACAATGAGCAGTTCTTC.

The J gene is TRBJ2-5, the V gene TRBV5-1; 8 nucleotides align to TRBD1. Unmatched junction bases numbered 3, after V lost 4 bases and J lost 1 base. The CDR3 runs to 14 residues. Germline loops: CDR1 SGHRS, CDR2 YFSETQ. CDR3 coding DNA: TGCGCCAGCAGCCAGGGGACAGGCCAAGAGACCCAGTACTTC. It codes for CASSQGTGQETQYF.

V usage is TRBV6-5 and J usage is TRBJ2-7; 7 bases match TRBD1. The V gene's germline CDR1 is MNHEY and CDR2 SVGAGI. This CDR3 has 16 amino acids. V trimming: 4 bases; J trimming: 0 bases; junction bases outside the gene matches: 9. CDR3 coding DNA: TGTGCCAGCAGTTCCAAGAGGGGGCTCGGCTCCTACGAGCAGTACTTC. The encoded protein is CASSSKRGLGSYEQYF.

The CDR3 sequence is CASSPLGKGAQQGEQYF. CDR3 in DNA: TGTGCCAGCTCACCACTTGGTAAGGGGGCGCAACAGGGCGAGCAGTACTTC. The rearrangement links TRBV18 to TRBJ2-7; 7 bases fit TRBD1. Germline trimming cut 1 base from V and 6 bases from J; bases unmatched to any gene: 15. The CDR3 runs 17 residues. Germline V CDR1 and CDR2: KGHSH, LQKENI.